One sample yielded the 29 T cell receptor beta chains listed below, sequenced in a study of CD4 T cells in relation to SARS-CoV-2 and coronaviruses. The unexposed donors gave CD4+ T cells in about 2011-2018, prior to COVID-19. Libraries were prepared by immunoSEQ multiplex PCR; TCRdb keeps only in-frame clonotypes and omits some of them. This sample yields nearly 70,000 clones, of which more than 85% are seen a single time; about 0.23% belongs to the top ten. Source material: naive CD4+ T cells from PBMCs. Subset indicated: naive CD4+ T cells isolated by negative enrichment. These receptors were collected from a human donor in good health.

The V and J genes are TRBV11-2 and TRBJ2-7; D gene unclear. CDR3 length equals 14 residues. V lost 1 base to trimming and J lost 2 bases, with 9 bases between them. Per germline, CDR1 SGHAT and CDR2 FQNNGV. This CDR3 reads CASSLVDGPYEQYF. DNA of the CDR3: TGTGCCAGCAGCTTAGTCGACGGACCCTACGAGCAGTACTTC.

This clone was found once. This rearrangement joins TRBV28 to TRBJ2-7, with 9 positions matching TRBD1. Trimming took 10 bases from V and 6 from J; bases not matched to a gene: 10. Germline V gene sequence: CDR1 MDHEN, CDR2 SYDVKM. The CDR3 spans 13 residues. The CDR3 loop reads CATTGQGSPEQYF. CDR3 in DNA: TGTGCCACCACGGGACAGGGAAGTCCCGAGCAGTACTTC. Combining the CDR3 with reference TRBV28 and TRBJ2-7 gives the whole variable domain DVKVTQSSRYLVKRTGEKVFLECVQDMDHENMFWYRQDPGLGLRLIYFSYDVKMKEKGDIPEGYSVSREKKERFSLILESASTNQTSMYLCATTGQGSPEQYFGPGTRLTVT.

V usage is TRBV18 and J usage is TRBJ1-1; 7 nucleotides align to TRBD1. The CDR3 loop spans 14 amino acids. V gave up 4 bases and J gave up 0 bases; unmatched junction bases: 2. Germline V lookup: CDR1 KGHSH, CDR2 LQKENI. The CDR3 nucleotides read TGTGCCAGCTCACGACAGGGCTTGAACACTGAAGCTTTCTTT. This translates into CASSRQGLNTEAFF.

For the CDR3, the DNA is TGCGCCAGCAGCTGGGACAGATCTAACTATGGCTACACCTTC. This encodes CASSWDRSNYGYTF. This chain joins TRBV5-1 and TRBJ1-2; 7 bases agree with TRBD1. The length of the CDR3 is 14 residues. V lost 3 bases and J lost 0; bases outside the gene matches: 2. Germline assignment: CDR1 SGHRS and CDR2 YFSETQ.

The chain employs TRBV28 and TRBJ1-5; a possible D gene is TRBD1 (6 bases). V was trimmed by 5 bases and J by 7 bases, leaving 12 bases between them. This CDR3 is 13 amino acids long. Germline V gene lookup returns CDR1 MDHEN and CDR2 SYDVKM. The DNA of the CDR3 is TGTGCCAGCAGTCCGGACAGTTTACAGCCCCAGCATTTT. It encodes CASSPDSLQPQHF.

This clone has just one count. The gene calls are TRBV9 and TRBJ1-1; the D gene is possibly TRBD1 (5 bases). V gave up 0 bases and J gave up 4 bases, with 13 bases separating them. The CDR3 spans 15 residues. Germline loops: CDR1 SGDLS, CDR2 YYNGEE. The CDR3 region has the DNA TGTGCCAGCAGCGTAGATGGACACAGATCCACTGAAGCTTTCTTT. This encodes CASSVDGHRSTEAFF.

The CDR3 region has the DNA TGTGCCAGCAGTTTTTCCACGGGAGGGGAGGAGACCCAGTACTTC. Protein: CASSFSTGGEETQYF. The genes are TRBV27 and TRBJ2-5, with 8 nucleotides matching TRBD2. The CDR3 has 15 amino acids. Germline-derived CDR1 and CDR2 are MNHEY and SMNVEV (reference sequence). The ends lost 3 bases at V and 5 bases at J; junction bases unmatched: 8.

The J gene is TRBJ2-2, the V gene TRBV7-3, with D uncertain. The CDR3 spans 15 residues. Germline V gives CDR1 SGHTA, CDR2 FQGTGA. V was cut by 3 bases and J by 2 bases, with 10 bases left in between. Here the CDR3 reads CASSLSRANTGELFF. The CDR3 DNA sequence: TGTGCCAGCAGCTTGTCTCGCGCCAACACCGGGGAGCTGTTTTTT.

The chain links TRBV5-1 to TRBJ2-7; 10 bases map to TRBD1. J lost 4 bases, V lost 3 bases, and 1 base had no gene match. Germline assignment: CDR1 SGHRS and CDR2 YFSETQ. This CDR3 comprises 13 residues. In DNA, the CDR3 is TGCGCCAGCAGCTGGGACAGGGGATACGAGCAGTACTTC. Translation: CASSWDRGYEQYF.

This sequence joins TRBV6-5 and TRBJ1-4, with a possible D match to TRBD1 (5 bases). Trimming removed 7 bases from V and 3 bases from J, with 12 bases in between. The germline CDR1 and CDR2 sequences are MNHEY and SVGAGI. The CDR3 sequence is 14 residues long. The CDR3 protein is CASKPGPSNEKLFF. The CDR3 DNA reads TGTGCCAGCAAACCGGGACCATCTAATGAAAAACTGTTTTTT.

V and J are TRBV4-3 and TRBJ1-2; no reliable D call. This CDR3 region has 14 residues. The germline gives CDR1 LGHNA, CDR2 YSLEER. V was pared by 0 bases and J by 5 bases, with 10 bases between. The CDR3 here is CASSQDLTSYGYTF. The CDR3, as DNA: TGCGCCAGCAGCCAAGATCTAACAAGTTATGGCTACACCTTC.

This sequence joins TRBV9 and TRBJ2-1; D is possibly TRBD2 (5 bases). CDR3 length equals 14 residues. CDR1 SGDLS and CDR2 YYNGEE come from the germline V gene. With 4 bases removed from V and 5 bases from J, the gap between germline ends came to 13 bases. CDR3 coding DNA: TGTGCCAGCAGCACTGGACTCACTCACAATGAGCAGTTCTTC. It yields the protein CASSTGLTHNEQFF.

The CDR3 loop is CASSETGNNQPQHF. CDR3 bases: TGTGCCAGCAGCGAGACAGGTAACAATCAGCCCCAGCATTTT. The gene calls are TRBV6-5 and TRBJ1-5; perhaps TRBD1 as D (6 bases). Trimming pared 6 bases from V and 3 bases from J, leaving 12 bases between. This CDR3 contains 14 residues. Looked up from germline, CDR1 is MNHEY and CDR2 is SVGAGI.

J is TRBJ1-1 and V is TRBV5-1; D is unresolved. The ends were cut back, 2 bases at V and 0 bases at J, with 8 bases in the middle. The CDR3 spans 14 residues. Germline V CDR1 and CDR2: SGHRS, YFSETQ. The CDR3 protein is CASSFSGLNTEAFF. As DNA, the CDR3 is TGCGCCAGCAGCTTTTCAGGACTGAACACTGAAGCTTTCTTT.

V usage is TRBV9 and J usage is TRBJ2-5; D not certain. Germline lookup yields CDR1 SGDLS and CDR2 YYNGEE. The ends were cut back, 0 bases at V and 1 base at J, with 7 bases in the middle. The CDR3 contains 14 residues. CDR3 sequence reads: CASSVVGSQETQYF. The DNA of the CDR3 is TGTGCCAGCAGCGTAGTTGGTAGCCAAGAGACCCAGTACTTC.

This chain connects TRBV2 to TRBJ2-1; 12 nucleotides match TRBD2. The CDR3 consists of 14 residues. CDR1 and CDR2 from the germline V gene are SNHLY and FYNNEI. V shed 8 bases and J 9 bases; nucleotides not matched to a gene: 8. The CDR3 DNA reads TGTGCCAGCCTGACTAGCGGGAGTTCAAGTGAGCAGTTCTTC. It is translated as CASLTSGSSSEQFF.

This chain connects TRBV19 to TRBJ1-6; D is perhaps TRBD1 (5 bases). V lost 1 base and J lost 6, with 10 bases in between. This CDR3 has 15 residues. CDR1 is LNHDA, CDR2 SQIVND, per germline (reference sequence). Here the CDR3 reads CASSIGGGANSPLHF. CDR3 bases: TGTGCCAGTAGTATAGGCGGAGGGGCTAATTCACCCCTCCACTTT.

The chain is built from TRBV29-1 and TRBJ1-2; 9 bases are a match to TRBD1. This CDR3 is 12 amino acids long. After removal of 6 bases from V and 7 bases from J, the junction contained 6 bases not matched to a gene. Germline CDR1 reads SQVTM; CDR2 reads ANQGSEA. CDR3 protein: CSVTGGSRGYTF. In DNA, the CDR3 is TGCAGCGTCACAGGGGGCTCTCGTGGCTACACCTTC. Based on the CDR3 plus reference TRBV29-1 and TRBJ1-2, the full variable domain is SAVISQKPSRDICQRGTSLTIQCQVDSQVTMMFWYRQQPGQSLTLIATANQGSEATYESGFVIDKFPISRPNLTFSTLTVSNMSPEDSSIYLCSVTGGSRGYTFGSGTRLTVV.

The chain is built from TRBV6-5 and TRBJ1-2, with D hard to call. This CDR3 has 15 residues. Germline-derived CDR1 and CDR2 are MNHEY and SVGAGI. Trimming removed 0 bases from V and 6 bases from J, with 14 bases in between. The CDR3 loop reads CASSYSKRGYDGYTF. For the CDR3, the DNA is TGTGCCAGCAGTTACTCGAAACGGGGATATGATGGCTACACCTTC.

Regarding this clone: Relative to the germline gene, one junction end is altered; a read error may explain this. CDR3 coding DNA: TGTGCCAGTAGTTTAGACAGGATCACTGAAGCTTTCTTT. It yields the protein CASSLDRITEAFF. This rearrangement joins TRBV19 to TRBJ1-1; D perhaps matches TRBD1 (6 bases). The CDR3 has 13 residues. Germline assignment: CDR1 LNHDA and CDR2 SQIVND (reference sequence).

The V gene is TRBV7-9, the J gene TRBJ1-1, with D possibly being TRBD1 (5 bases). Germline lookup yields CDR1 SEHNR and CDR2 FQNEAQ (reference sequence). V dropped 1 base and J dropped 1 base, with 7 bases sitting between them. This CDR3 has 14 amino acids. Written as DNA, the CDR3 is TGTGCCAGCAGCTTAGTTGGGGGGAACACTGAAGCTTTCTTT. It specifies CASSLVGGNTEAFF.

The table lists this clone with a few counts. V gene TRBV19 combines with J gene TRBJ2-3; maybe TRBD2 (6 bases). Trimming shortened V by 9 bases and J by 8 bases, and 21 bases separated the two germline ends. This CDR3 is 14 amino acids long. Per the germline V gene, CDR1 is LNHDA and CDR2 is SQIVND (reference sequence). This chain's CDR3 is CASQPLGGQGTQYF. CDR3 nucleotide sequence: TGTGCCAGCCAGCCCCTGGGGGGTCAAGGTACGCAGTATTTT.

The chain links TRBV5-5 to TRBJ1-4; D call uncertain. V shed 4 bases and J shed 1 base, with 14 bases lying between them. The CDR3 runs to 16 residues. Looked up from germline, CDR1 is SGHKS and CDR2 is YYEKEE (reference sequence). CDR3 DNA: TGTGCCAGCAGCCGTAACGCGTGGGTAACTAATGAAAAACTGTTTTTT. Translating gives CASSRNAWVTNEKLFF.

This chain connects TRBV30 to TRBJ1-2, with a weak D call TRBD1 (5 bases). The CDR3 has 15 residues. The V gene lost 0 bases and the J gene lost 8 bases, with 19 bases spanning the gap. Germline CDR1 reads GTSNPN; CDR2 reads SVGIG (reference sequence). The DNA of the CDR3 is TGTGCCTGGAGTGTAAACACCGGCGGGGCGGCGGGCTACACCTTC. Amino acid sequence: CAWSVNTGGAAGYTF.

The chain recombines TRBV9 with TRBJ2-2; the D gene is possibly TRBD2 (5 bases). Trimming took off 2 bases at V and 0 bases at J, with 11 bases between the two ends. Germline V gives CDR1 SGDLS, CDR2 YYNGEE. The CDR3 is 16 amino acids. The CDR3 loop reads CASSVMEAANTGELFF. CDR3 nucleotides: TGTGCCAGCAGCGTCATGGAGGCTGCGAACACCGGGGAGCTGTTTTTT.

The CDR3 reads CASSLYRTGTLGYTF. The CDR3 nucleotides are TGTGCCAGCAGTTTGTACCGGACAGGGACACTTGGCTACACCTTC. The rearrangement links TRBV7-9 to TRBJ1-2, with 8 bases lining up with TRBD1. Germline loops: CDR1 SEHNR, CDR2 FQNEAQ (reference sequence). J gave up 7 bases and V 6 bases, and 13 bases lay outside the gene matches. CDR3 size: 15 residues.

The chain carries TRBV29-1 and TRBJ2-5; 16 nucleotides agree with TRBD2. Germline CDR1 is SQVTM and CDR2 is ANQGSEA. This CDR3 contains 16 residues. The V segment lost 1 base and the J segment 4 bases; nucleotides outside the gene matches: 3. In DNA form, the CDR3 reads TGCAGCGTTGAAGGGGGACTAGCGGGAGGGCGAGAGACCCAGTACTTC. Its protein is CSVEGGLAGGRETQYF.

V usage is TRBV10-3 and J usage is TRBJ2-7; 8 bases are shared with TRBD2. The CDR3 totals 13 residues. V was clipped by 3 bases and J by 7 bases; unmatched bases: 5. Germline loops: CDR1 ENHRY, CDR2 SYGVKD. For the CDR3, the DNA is TGTGCCATCAGTGAACCAGCGGGAGATGAGCAGTACTTC. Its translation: CAISEPAGDEQYF.

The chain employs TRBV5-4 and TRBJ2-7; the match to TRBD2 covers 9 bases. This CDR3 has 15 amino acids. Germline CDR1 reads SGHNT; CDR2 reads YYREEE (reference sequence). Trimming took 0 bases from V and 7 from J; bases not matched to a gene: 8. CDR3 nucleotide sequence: TGTGCCAGCAGCTTGGGCGTTAGCGGGAGTGGAGAGCAGTACTTC. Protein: CASSLGVSGSGEQYF.